This T cell receptor beta chain was sequenced for a study of a mutant IDH1 vaccine in newly diagnosed glioma. The wider study: Sex among treated patients split roughly 60% male, approximately 38% female; mean age was about 43 years.

Points on this clone: The antigen is undetermined.

Repertoires were generated with immunoSEQ multiplex PCR, while TCRdb's copy carries only in-frame clones and drops some. Among roughly 62,000 clones listed, over 75% were seen once. The CDR3 spans 14 residues. CDR1 is LNHDA, CDR2 SQIVND, per germline (reference sequence). V was pared by 6 bases and J by 0 bases, with 10 bases between. Time point described: week 11, during vaccination. Every single dose of the vaccine, 300 ug of mutant IDH1 20-mer peptide, came with topical imiquimod. Donors' newly diagnosed IDH1-mutant WHO grade 3 or 4 astrocytomas lacked nuclear ATRX. The source was PBMCs, collected from a glioma patient whose treatment included an IDH1 peptide vaccine. V is TRBV19 and J is TRBJ2-3; D call uncertain. This clonotype originated in a man aged 40-49 years with glioma. The CDR3: CASSVTSSTDTQYF. The CDR3 nucleotides read TGTGCCAGTAGCGTCACATCTAGCACAGATACGCAGTATTTT. The full variable domain, with the rest looked up from reference TRBV19 and TRBJ2-3, is DGGITQSPKYLFRKEGQNVTLSCEQNLNHDAMYWYRQDPGQGLRLIYYSQIVNDFQKGDIAEGYSVSREKKESFPLTVTSAQKNPTAFYLCASSVTSSTDTQYFGPGTRLTVL.